This entry lists 7 T cell receptor beta chains sequenced from one sample in a study of blood T cell repertoires in COVID-19. This table comes from immunoSEQ multiplex PCR, and its TCRdb copy is limited to in-frame clones, with some not included. The sample carries a few hundred thousand clones, approximately 90% recorded once. Material: peripheral blood. Receptor source: a man between 18 and 29 years old with active or convalescent COVID-19.

The rearrangement uses TRBV5-1 and TRBJ2-4, with D possibly matching TRBD1 (5 bases). The CDR3 spans 13 residues. Germline CDR1 and CDR2: SGHRS and YFSETQ. With 7 bases removed from V and 8 bases from J, the gap between germline ends came to 16 bases. Here the CDR3 DNA reads TGCGCCAGCGGCTCCGACGCCAGGGACATTCAGTACTTC. It codes for CASGSDARDIQYF.

The J gene is TRBJ1-1, the V gene TRBV6-5, with 7 positions matching TRBD1. The CDR3 sequence is 15 residues long. With V trimmed by 6 bases and J by 0 bases, 7 bases remained unmatched. Germline CDR1 reads MNHEY; CDR2 reads SVGAGI. CDR3 sequence (DNA): TGTGCCAGCAGCCAACCAGGGGGGCTGAACACTGAAGCTTTCTTT. It yields the protein CASSQPGGLNTEAFF.

The chain has TRBV5-1 and TRBJ2-7, with 8 nucleotides matching TRBD2. The J segment lost 2 bases and the V segment lost 0 bases, leaving 4 bases of the junction unmatched. The germline CDR1 and CDR2 sequences are SGHRS and YFSETQ. The CDR3 is 15 residues long. The CDR3 DNA reads as TGCGCCAGCAGCTTGGCCTCGGGAGGGCCCTACGAGCAGTACTTC. It specifies CASSLASGGPYEQYF.

V usage is TRBV27 and J usage is TRBJ2-7; D perhaps matches TRBD2 (7 bases). V lost 2 bases and J lost 0, with 11 bases in between. The CDR3 is made up of 15 amino acids. Germline V gives CDR1 MNHEY, CDR2 SMNVEV (reference sequence). The DNA for the CDR3 is TGTGCCAGCAGTTTAAGGGGGGGAAGCTCCTACGAGCAGTACTTC. This gives the protein CASSLRGGSSYEQYF.

The V call is TRBV5-1, the J call TRBJ2-1, with TRBD2 matching over 15 bases. The CDR3 runs 14 residues. Germline loops: CDR1 SGHRS, CDR2 YFSETQ. Trimming at V came to 3 bases and at J to 13 bases, leaving 5 bases not matched to a gene. The CDR3, as DNA: TGCGCCAGCAGCTATGGACTAGCGGGGGGGCCACAGTTCTTC. Translated: CASSYGLAGGPQFF.

The table lists this clone with a count of one. The J gene is TRBJ1-1, the V gene TRBV28; the match to TRBD1 covers 10 bases. This CDR3 has 14 amino acids. The germline gives CDR1 MDHEN, CDR2 SYDVKM. The V segment lost 7 bases and the J segment 6 bases; nucleotides outside the gene matches: 8. The CDR3 protein is CASIFLDRGSEAFF. As DNA, the CDR3 is TGTGCCAGCATTTTTTTGGACAGGGGGTCTGAAGCTTTCTTT. Drawing the rest from reference TRBV28 and TRBJ1-1, the complete variable domain is DVKVTQSSRYLVKRTGEKVFLECVQDMDHENMFWYRQDPGLGLRLIYFSYDVKMKEKGDIPEGYSVSREKKERFSLILESASTNQTSMYLCASIFLDRGSEAFFGQGTRLTVV.

This chain uses TRBV6-1 with TRBJ2-2, with D perhaps TRBD1 (5 bases). Germline V gene lookup returns CDR1 MNHNS and CDR2 SASEGT. The V end lost 2 bases, the J end lost 1 base, and 11 bases lay between the germline ends. The CDR3 loop spans 16 amino acids. The CDR3: CASSEQGWGNTGELFF. The CDR3 nucleotides read TGTGCCAGCAGTGAACAGGGCTGGGGGAACACCGGGGAGCTGTTTTTT.